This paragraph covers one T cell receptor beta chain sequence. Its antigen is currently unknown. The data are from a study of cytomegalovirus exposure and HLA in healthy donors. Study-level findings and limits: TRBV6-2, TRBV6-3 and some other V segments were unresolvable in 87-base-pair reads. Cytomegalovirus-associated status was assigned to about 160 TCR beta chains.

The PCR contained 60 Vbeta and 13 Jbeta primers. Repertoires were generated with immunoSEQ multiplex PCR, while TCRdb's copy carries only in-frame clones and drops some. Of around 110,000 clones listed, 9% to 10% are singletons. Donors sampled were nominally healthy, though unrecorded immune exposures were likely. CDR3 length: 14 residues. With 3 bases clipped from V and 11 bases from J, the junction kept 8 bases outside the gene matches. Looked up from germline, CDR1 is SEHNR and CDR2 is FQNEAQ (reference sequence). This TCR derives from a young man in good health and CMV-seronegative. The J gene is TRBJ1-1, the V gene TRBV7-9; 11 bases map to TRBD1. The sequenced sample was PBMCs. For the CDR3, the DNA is TGTGCCAGCAGCTTCCGGACAGGGGGCGCCTCGGCTTTCTTT. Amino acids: CASSFRTGGASAFF.